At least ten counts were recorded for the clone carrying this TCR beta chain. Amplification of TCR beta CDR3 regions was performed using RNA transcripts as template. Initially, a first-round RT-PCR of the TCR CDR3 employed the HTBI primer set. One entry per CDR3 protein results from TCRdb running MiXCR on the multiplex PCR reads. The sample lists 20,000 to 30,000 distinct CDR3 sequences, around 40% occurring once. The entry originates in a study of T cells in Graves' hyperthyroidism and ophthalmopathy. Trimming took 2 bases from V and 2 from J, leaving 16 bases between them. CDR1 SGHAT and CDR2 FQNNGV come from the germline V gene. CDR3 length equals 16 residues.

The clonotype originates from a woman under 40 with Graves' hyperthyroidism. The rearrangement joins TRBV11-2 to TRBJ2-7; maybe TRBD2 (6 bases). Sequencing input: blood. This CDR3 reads CASSLFAASVAYEQYF. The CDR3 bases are TGTGCCAGCAGCTTATTTGCGGCTAGCGTTGCCTACGAGCAGTACTTC.